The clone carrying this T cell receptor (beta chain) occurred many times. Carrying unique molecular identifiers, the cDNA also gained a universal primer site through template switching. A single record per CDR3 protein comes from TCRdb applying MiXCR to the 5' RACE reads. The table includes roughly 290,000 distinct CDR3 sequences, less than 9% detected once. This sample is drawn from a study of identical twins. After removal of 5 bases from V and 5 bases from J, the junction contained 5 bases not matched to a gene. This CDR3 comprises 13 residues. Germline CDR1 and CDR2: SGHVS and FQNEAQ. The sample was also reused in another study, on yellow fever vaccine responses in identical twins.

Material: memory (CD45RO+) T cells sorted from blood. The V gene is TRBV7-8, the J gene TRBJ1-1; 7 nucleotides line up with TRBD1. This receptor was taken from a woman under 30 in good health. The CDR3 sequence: CASSLRQGTEAFF. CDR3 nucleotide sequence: TGTGCCAGCAGCCTACGACAGGGAACTGAAGCTTTCTTT.